These 24 T cell receptor beta chains share one sample of origin, sequenced in a study of PD-1 blockade in classical Hodgkin lymphoma (TCRdb year 2020). The library came from the immunoSEQ multiplex PCR assay. Entries here come from immuneACCESS through TCRdb and include only in-frame sequences with V and J called. Some clones fail to appear in such tables; in the studies checked, an unresolved V gene covers under half of the shortfall, and the cause of the remainder is unknown. The sample table records about 35,000 clones; 75% to 95% of these occur just once. Of the sample, roughly 0.2% falls within the top ten clones. The time point label of this sample denotes: cycle 1 day 1 (C1D1), immediately before nivolumab initiation. Every trial patient had relapsed following autologous stem cell transplantation, and prior brentuximab vedotin exposure was what differed among cohorts A, B and C. CD4+ T cells were purified from thawed PBMCs by magnetic negative selection with a Miltenyi CD4+ T cell isolation kit.

This material consisted of CD4+ T cells from blood, taken at baseline. The receptors come from a human donor with classical Hodgkin lymphoma.

The chain is built from TRBV9 and TRBJ2-5; D possibly corresponds to TRBD1 (6 bases). The length of the CDR3 is 14 residues. Germline V gene data show CDR1 as SGDLS and CDR2 as YYNGEE. Trimming took off 6 bases at V and 3 bases at J, with 15 bases between the two ends. For the CDR3, the DNA is TGTGCCAGCAACCCCAGGGGAGCGGAAGAGACCCAGTACTTC. This sequence encodes CASNPRGAEETQYF.

This clone has a handful of counts. The rearrangement uses TRBV30 and TRBJ1-2; weak D call: TRBD1 (5 bases). Between the trimmed V and J ends, which lost 3 bases and 8 bases, there was a span of 13 bases. CDR3 length: 12 amino acids. CDR1 GTSNPN and CDR2 SVGIG come from the germline V gene (reference sequence). In DNA form, the CDR3 reads TGTGCCTGGAGCGACTATGGGGACGGCTACACCTTC. Amino acids: CAWSDYGDGYTF.

The sample holds a few counts of this clone. The chain combines TRBV6-7 with TRBJ2-3; no definite D call. TRBV6-7 is recorded as an ORF, its role being uncertain. Trimming left V 2 bases short and J 1 base short, with 7 bases between. The CDR3 is made up of 14 amino acids. CDR3 residues: CASSYRSCTDTQYF. The CDR3 nucleotides read TGTGCCAGCAGTTACCGGTCATGCACAGATACGCAGTATTTT.

V and J are TRBV12-5 and TRBJ1-5; D gene uncertain. The germline V gene has CDR1 LGHNT and CDR2 FRNRAP. Trimming removed 3 bases at V and 0 bases at J, with 15 bases between. CDR3 length equals 17 residues. CDR3 protein: CASGFLTSPYSNQPQHF. Written as DNA, the CDR3 is TGTGCTAGTGGTTTCCTCACTAGCCCCTATAGCAATCAGCCCCAGCATTTT.

The V gene is TRBV7-9, the J gene TRBJ2-5; 7 nucleotides match TRBD2. The CDR3 sequence is 17 residues long. Per the germline V gene, CDR1 is SEHNR and CDR2 is FQNEAQ (reference sequence). The V segment lost 4 bases and the J segment 4 bases; nucleotides outside the gene matches: 15. CDR3 nucleotide sequence: TGTGCCAGCAGCTCAACCACCGGAAGCGGGATGGGAGAGACCCAGTACTTC. It yields the protein CASSSTTGSGMGETQYF.

The chain joins TRBV7-2 to TRBJ2-3; 8 bases are shared with TRBD2. Germline V gene sequence: CDR1 SGHTA, CDR2 FQGNSA. The CDR3 has 15 residues. V lost 2 bases, J lost 3 bases, and 4 bases stayed unmatched. DNA for the CDR3: TGTGCCAGCAGCTTATTGGGACTAGGAACAGATACGCAGTATTTT. Amino acid sequence: CASSLLGLGTDTQYF.

The chain uses TRBV29-1 and TRBJ1-3; D ambiguous. Trimming took off 5 bases at V and 3 bases at J, with 5 bases between the two ends. Germline values: CDR1 SQVTM, CDR2 ANQGSEA. The CDR3 totals 11 residues. The CDR3 DNA is TGCAGCGTTTTAATTGGAAACACCATATATTTT. Translating gives CSVLIGNTIYF. The full variable domain, in which reference TRBV29-1 and TRBJ1-3 provide the parts outside the CDR3, is SAVISQKPSRDICQRGTSLTIQCQVDSQVTMMFWYRQQPGQSLTLIATANQGSEATYESGFVIDKFPISRPNLTFSTLTVSNMSPEDSSIYLCSVLIGNTIYFGEGSWLTVV.

This clone was observed a single time. The rearrangement joins TRBV5-1 to TRBJ2-7, with TRBD2 matching 10 bases. Germline V CDR1 and CDR2: SGHRS, YFSETQ. Germline trimming cut 3 bases from V and 3 bases from J; bases unmatched to any gene: 6. This CDR3 has 15 amino acids. Here the CDR3 DNA reads TGCGCCAGCAGCTATTGGACTAGCGGAAACTACGAGCAGTACTTC. Amino acids: CASSYWTSGNYEQYF.

The chain combines TRBV28 with TRBJ2-3; D may be TRBD1 (6 bases). This CDR3 comprises 16 residues. Germline V gives CDR1 MDHEN, CDR2 SYDVKM. The germline V and J ends were trimmed by 6 bases and 6 bases, with 22 bases remaining between them. The CDR3 sequence is CASRPEGQKELDTQYF. In DNA, the CDR3 is TGTGCCAGCAGGCCGGAAGGACAGAAGGAACTCGATACGCAGTATTTT. Looking up the rest from reference TRBV28 and TRBJ2-3 gives the full variable domain: DVKVTQSSRYLVKRTGEKVFLECVQDMDHENMFWYRQDPGLGLRLIYFSYDVKMKEKGDIPEGYSVSREKKERFSLILESASTNQTSMYLCASRPEGQKELDTQYFGPGTRLTVL.

The gene calls are TRBV9 and TRBJ2-7; TRBD2 is a possible D gene (5 bases). V was clipped by 3 bases and J by 7 bases, with 8 bases between them. Germline assignment: CDR1 SGDLS and CDR2 YYNGEE. This CDR3 region has 11 residues. In DNA form, the CDR3 reads TGTGCCAGCAGCGACCGGGGTGAGCAGTACTTC. Its translation: CASSDRGEQYF. The full variable domain, in which reference TRBV9 and TRBJ2-7 provide the parts outside the CDR3, is DSGVTQTPKHLITATGQRVTLRCSPRSGDLSVYWYQQSLDQGLQFLIQYYNGEERAKGNILERFSAQQFPDLHSELNLSSLELGDSALYFCASSDRGEQYFGPGTRLTVT.

The V and J genes are TRBV28 and TRBJ2-1, with 13 bases identical to TRBD2. CDR1 is MDHEN and CDR2 is SYDVKM in the germline V gene. J gave up 12 bases and V 5 bases, and 28 bases lay outside the gene matches. The CDR3 is made up of 21 amino acids. As DNA, the CDR3 is TGTGCCAGCAGTCACGGCTCCGGGACTAGCGGGAAGAGAGAGGGGGTAATTGGGCAGTTCTTC. Translated: CASSHGSGTSGKREGVIGQFF.

The chain carries TRBV29-1 and TRBJ2-7; 9 bases are a match to TRBD2. The ends lost 4 bases at V and 4 bases at J; junction bases unmatched: 11. The CDR3 totals 15 residues. The V gene's germline CDR1 is SQVTM and CDR2 ANQGSEA. The CDR3 coding sequence is TGCAGCGTTGTTGAGAGCGGGACTAGCCCTTACGAGCAGTACTTC. Its translation: CSVVESGTSPYEQYF.

The CDR3 DNA reads as TGTGCCAGCGGCCTGACGAAAGGACAGCTCCACGAGCAGTACTTC. Amino acid sequence: CASGLTKGQLHEQYF. The chain combines TRBV27 with TRBJ2-7; D may be TRBD1 (6 bases). There are 15 residues in the CDR3. The V gene's germline CDR1 is MNHEY and CDR2 SMNVEV (reference sequence). Trimming took off 8 bases at V and 5 bases at J, with 22 bases between the two ends.

This sequence joins TRBV9 and TRBJ2-3; D remains ambiguous. V lost 7 bases and J lost 2, with 8 bases in between. The CDR3 is 12 amino acids. Germline values: CDR1 SGDLS, CDR2 YYNGEE. The CDR3 sequence: CASSAPTDTQYF. As DNA, the CDR3 is TGTGCCAGCTCAGCCCCCACAGATACGCAGTATTTT.

The V gene is TRBV5-1, the J gene TRBJ2-1; tentative D call: TRBD2 (6 bases). Germline CDR1 reads SGHRS; CDR2 reads YFSETQ. This CDR3 has 16 amino acids. V lost 0 bases and J lost 6, with 16 bases in between. The DNA for the CDR3 is TGCGCCAGCAGCTTGGCCGCGCGGGATCGGGGCAATGAGCAGTTCTTC. Translating it yields CASSLAARDRGNEQFF.

The rearrangement joins TRBV4-1 to TRBJ2-5; D remains ambiguous. V shed 0 bases and J shed 0 bases, with 8 bases lying between them. This CDR3 is built from 15 residues. Germline values: CDR1 MGHRA, CDR2 YSYEKL. CDR3 protein: CASSQERPNQETQYF. The CDR3 region has the DNA TGCGCCAGCAGCCAAGAACGCCCTAACCAAGAGACCCAGTACTTC.

This clone was counted once. The chain couples TRBV28 to TRBJ1-5; the D is unclear. Per the germline V gene, CDR1 is MDHEN and CDR2 is SYDVKM. V gave up 2 bases and J gave up 3 bases, with 8 bases separating them. There are 14 residues in the CDR3. CDR3: CASSLRGSNQPQHF. CDR3 bases: TGTGCCAGCAGTTTAAGAGGGTCCAATCAGCCCCAGCATTTT.

A few counts support this clone. This rearrangement joins TRBV30 to TRBJ1-1, with TRBD1 as a possible D gene (6 bases). The CDR3 is 11 amino acids. The germline V gene has CDR1 GTSNPN and CDR2 SVGIG (reference sequence). Trimming pared 7 bases from V and 7 bases from J, leaving 13 bases between. The CDR3 loop is CASTKGGEAFF. Written as DNA, the CDR3 is TGTGCCTCTACTAAGGGGGGTGAAGCTTTCTTT. Drawing the rest from reference TRBV30 and TRBJ1-1, the complete variable domain is SQTIHQWPATLVQPVGSPLSLECTVEGTSNPNLYWYRQAAGRGLQLLFYSVGIGQISSEVPQNLSASRPQDRQFILSSKKLLLSDSGFYLCASTKGGEAFFGQGTRLTVV.

The V gene is TRBV19, the J gene TRBJ1-5, with 7 bases matching TRBD1. Trimming at V came to 3 bases and at J to 2 bases, leaving 7 bases not matched to a gene. There are 16 residues in the CDR3. CDR1 and CDR2 from the germline V gene are LNHDA and SQIVND (reference sequence). CDR3 sequence reads: CASSIMAGGGNQPQHF. DNA for the CDR3: TGTGCCAGTAGTATCATGGCAGGGGGAGGCAATCAGCCCCAGCATTTT.

The chain uses TRBV6-6 and TRBJ2-7, with 8 bases that match TRBD2. The CDR3 totals 14 residues. Germline-derived CDR1 and CDR2 are MNHNY and SVGAGI (reference sequence). The ends lost 5 bases at V and 3 bases at J; junction bases unmatched: 6. The CDR3 region is CASSPTGTSYEQYF. CDR3 nucleotide sequence: TGTGCCAGCAGTCCGACCGGGACTAGCTACGAGCAGTACTTC.

The V call is TRBV5-6, the J call TRBJ1-3; 8 bases match TRBD1. Germline V lookup: CDR1 SGHDT, CDR2 YYEEEE. Trimming took 3 bases from V and 3 from J; bases not matched to a gene: 8. The CDR3 totals 16 residues. CDR3 bases: TGTGCCAGCAGCTCGACAGGGGCTTACCTTGGAAACACCATATATTTT. Translating it yields CASSSTGAYLGNTIYF.

The chain has TRBV28 and TRBJ2-3; unclear D gene. Trimming removed 1 base at V and 4 bases at J, with 15 bases between. This CDR3 spans 16 amino acids. Germline V gene data show CDR1 as MDHEN and CDR2 as SYDVKM. The CDR3 sequence: CASSLLTAGASDTQYF. CDR3 nucleotides: TGTGCCAGCAGTTTATTGACCGCAGGCGCCTCAGATACGCAGTATTTT.

This chain connects TRBV28 to TRBJ2-7, with D possibly matching TRBD2 (6 bases). The germline gives CDR1 MDHEN, CDR2 SYDVKM. V lost 2 bases, J lost 7 bases, and 21 bases lay in between. This CDR3 has 16 amino acids. DNA of the CDR3: TGTGCCAGCAGTTTACGCGGGGCCGACCTCGGGAAGGAGCAGTACTTC. Encoded protein: CASSLRGADLGKEQYF.

This clone was detected only once. V gene TRBV5-1 combines with J gene TRBJ2-6, with D unclear. This CDR3 comprises 16 residues. In germline, CDR1 is SGHRS, CDR2 YFSETQ. The V end was cut by 0 bases, the J end by 2 bases, with 9 bases between. CDR3 sequence (DNA): TGCGCCAGCAGCTTGGCGCCGCCTACTGGGGCCAACGTCCTGACTTTC. Protein sequence: CASSLAPPTGANVLTF.